A single sample gave rise to the 20 T cell receptor beta chains below, sequenced in a study of blood T cell dynamics during melanoma immunotherapy. The time point denotes: pre-treatment baseline. Here immunoSEQ multiplex PCR was the method, and the copy in TCRdb shows in-frame clones only, minus some. Among around 14,000 clones listed, more than 75% were seen once. The starting material was blood, obtained from a patient treated with checkpoint blockade. The source of these receptors is a human donor with melanoma.

The chain is built from TRBV11-3 and TRBJ1-1, with D possibly being TRBD1 (5 bases). The CDR3 has 13 amino acids. Trimming removed 5 bases from V and 8 bases from J, with 15 bases in between. Germline loops: CDR1 SGHNT, CDR2 YENEEA. CDR3 loop: CASSRALGGEAFF. CDR3 DNA: TGTGCCAGCAGCAGGGCCCTGGGGGGGGAAGCTTTCTTT.

The chain carries TRBV28 and TRBJ1-2; tentatively, D is TRBD1 (5 bases). The germline V and J ends were trimmed by 11 bases and 1 base, with 14 bases remaining between them. CDR1 MDHEN and CDR2 SYDVKM come from the germline V gene. The CDR3 covers 13 residues. In DNA form, the CDR3 reads TGTGCCGCGGGACTTCTGGATAACTATGGCTACACCTTC. Residues: CAAGLLDNYGYTF.

The chain links TRBV28 to TRBJ2-7; D may match TRBD1 or TRBD2 (6 bases each). Trimming shortened V by 3 bases and J by 2 bases, and 11 bases separated the two germline ends. Germline V CDR1 and CDR2: MDHEN, SYDVKM. The CDR3 length is 14 residues. The CDR3 protein is CASSFGGQAYEQYF. For the CDR3, the DNA is TGTGCCAGCAGTTTTGGGGGGCAAGCCTACGAGCAGTACTTC.

The CDR3 DNA reads TGTGCCAGCAGCCAGACGGAATCGTGGGGCTACACCTTC. Its protein is CASSQTESWGYTF. This sequence joins TRBV28 and TRBJ1-2; D is ambiguous. V was clipped by 6 bases and J by 8 bases, with 16 bases between them. The germline V gene encodes CDR1 MDHEN and CDR2 SYDVKM. The CDR3 loop spans 13 amino acids.

The chain joins TRBV28 to TRBJ2-2; no definite D call. V lost 8 bases, J lost 3 bases, and 4 bases lay in between. Germline V gene sequence: CDR1 MDHEN, CDR2 SYDVKM. The length of the CDR3 is 11 residues. The CDR3 DNA is TGTGCCAGCCTTGACACCGGGGAGCTGTTTTTT. It is translated as CASLDTGELFF.

This chain joins TRBV5-1 and TRBJ2-7; 10 bases map to TRBD1. This CDR3 is built from 16 residues. V lost 5 bases and J lost 3; bases outside the gene matches: 11. Germline lookup yields CDR1 SGHRS and CDR2 YFSETQ. CDR3 amino acids: CASSRTGGVWDYEQYF. The CDR3, as DNA: TGCGCCAGCAGTCGGACAGGGGGTGTTTGGGACTACGAGCAGTACTTC.

The V call is TRBV28, the J call TRBJ2-7; unclear D gene. This CDR3 comprises 14 residues. Germline V CDR1 and CDR2: MDHEN, SYDVKM. Trimming stripped 2 bases from V and 0 bases from J, with 8 bases between. The CDR3 protein is CASSLMPSSYEQYF. CDR3 bases: TGTGCCAGCAGTTTAATGCCGAGCTCCTACGAGCAGTACTTC. Full variable domain (outside the CDR3, taken from reference TRBV28 and TRBJ2-7): DVKVTQSSRYLVKRTGEKVFLECVQDMDHENMFWYRQDPGLGLRLIYFSYDVKMKEKGDIPEGYSVSREKKERFSLILESASTNQTSMYLCASSLMPSSYEQYFGPGTRLTVT.

This chain joins TRBV4-1 and TRBJ2-7; unclear D gene. V was pared by 2 bases and J by 5 bases, with 13 bases between. The CDR3 runs to 14 residues. The germline V gene encodes CDR1 MGHRA and CDR2 YSYEKL. The CDR3 bases are TGCGCCAGCAGCCAACTTATGGTTTTCGACGAGCAGTACTTC. This gives the protein CASSQLMVFDEQYF.

This clone showed up just once. The gene calls are TRBV27 and TRBJ2-2; D remains unclear. The germline CDR1 and CDR2 sequences are MNHEY and SMNVEV (reference sequence). The V end lost 1 base, the J end lost 0 bases, and 9 bases lay between the germline ends. The CDR3 has 16 residues. Written as DNA, the CDR3 is TGTGCCAGCAGTTTATTGGGCAGTACGAACACCGGGGAGCTGTTTTTT. This encodes CASSLLGSTNTGELFF.

DNA for the CDR3: TGTGCCAGCAATTCTAGACAGGGGGCGAATCAGCCCCAGCATTTT. This translates into CASNSRQGANQPQHF. The J gene is TRBJ1-5, the V gene TRBV6-5; 10 bases match TRBD1. Trimming cost V 7 bases and J 4 bases; bases outside gene matches: 7. Germline V gene sequence: CDR1 MNHEY, CDR2 SVGAGI. The CDR3 runs to 15 residues.

The gene calls are TRBV30 and TRBJ2-1; unclear D gene. The germline V gene encodes CDR1 GTSNPN and CDR2 SVGIG (reference sequence). V gave up 4 bases and J gave up 6 bases, with 16 bases separating them. The CDR3 has 14 amino acids. CDR3 DNA: TGTGCCTGGAACCCCCAAGGTGGGTCCAATGAGCAGTTCTTC. Translating gives CAWNPQGGSNEQFF.

This chain connects TRBV5-5 to TRBJ2-5, with 7 bases that match TRBD1. CDR1 is SGHKS, CDR2 YYEKEE, per germline (reference sequence). With 1 base clipped from V and 4 bases from J, the junction kept 4 bases outside the gene matches. The CDR3 loop spans 14 amino acids. CDR3 coding DNA: TGTGCCAGCAGCTTGAGGGGGCGCGGAGAGACCCAGTACTTC. Its protein product is CASSLRGRGETQYF.

The chain joins TRBV7-3 to TRBJ2-3; the D call may be TRBD1 or TRBD2 (5 bases each). The length of the CDR3 is 16 residues. Deletions cut 5 bases from V and 1 base from J, with 16 bases between. Per germline, CDR1 SGHTA and CDR2 FQGTGA. CDR3 amino acids: CASSPDAGTGTDTQYF. DNA of the CDR3: TGTGCCAGCAGCCCCGATGCAGGGACCGGCACAGATACGCAGTATTTT.

The V call is TRBV29-1, the J call TRBJ1-3, with no clear D. Between the trimmed V and J ends, which lost 2 bases and 4 bases, there was a span of 18 bases. The CDR3 extends over 16 amino acids. The germline CDR1 and CDR2 sequences are SQVTM and ANQGSEA. CDR3 coding DNA: TGCAGCGTTGAAAAGGAGGGAAAAGTTTTCGGAAACACCATATATTTT. Residues: CSVEKEGKVFGNTIYF.

The chain carries TRBV28 and TRBJ2-5, with D possibly being TRBD2 (5 bases). Germline V gene lookup returns CDR1 MDHEN and CDR2 SYDVKM. There are 13 residues in the CDR3. Trimming left V 5 bases short and J 4 bases short, with 11 bases between. CDR3 loop: CASSPRTGETQYF. For the CDR3, the DNA is TGTGCCAGCAGTCCCAGGACTGGAGAGACCCAGTACTTC.

CDR3 protein: CASSPGGGKVAEAFF. The CDR3, as DNA: TGTGCCAGCAGCCCCGGGGGAGGAAAAGTGGCTGAAGCTTTCTTT. The chain joins TRBV5-5 to TRBJ1-1, with D perhaps matching TRBD1 (5 bases). CDR1 is SGHKS, CDR2 YYEKEE, per germline (reference sequence). The CDR3 has 15 amino acids. Trimming took off 4 bases at V and 6 bases at J, with 19 bases between the two ends.

The gene calls are TRBV5-1 and TRBJ2-3; D is undetermined. The V end lost 4 bases, the J end lost 5 bases, and 8 bases lay between the germline ends. The CDR3 loop spans 12 amino acids. The germline gives CDR1 SGHRS, CDR2 YFSETQ. As DNA, the CDR3 is TGCGCCAGCAGCCCCAGTGGAGATACGCAGTATTTT. It encodes CASSPSGDTQYF.

CDR3 sequence reads: CASSLLRGYEQYF. CDR3 nucleotide sequence: TGTGCCAGCAGCTTACTCCGGGGATACGAGCAGTACTTC. The chain couples TRBV7-3 to TRBJ2-7, with D maybe TRBD2 (5 bases). V lost 2 bases to trimming and J lost 4 bases, with 9 bases between them. Germline V gene sequence: CDR1 SGHTA, CDR2 FQGTGA. The CDR3 is 13 residues long.

The chain is built from TRBV29-1 and TRBJ2-1; the D is unclear. Germline assignment: CDR1 SQVTM and CDR2 ANQGSEA. The CDR3 length is 13 residues. V lost 3 bases and J lost 9, with 15 bases in between. The chain's CDR3 is CSVDRHYRGEQFF. The CDR3 bases are TGCAGCGTTGACAGACATTATCGCGGTGAGCAGTTCTTC.

V and J are TRBV29-1 and TRBJ2-2, with 10 nucleotides matching TRBD1. Germline V gives CDR1 SQVTM, CDR2 ANQGSEA. This CDR3 comprises 14 residues. V shed 7 bases and J 4 bases; nucleotides not matched to a gene: 6. The CDR3 region has the DNA TGCAGCGGACGACGGGACAGGGGCACCGGGGAGCTGTTTTTT. Protein sequence: CSGRRDRGTGELFF.